This T cell receptor beta chain was sequenced during a study of OX40 agonist ivuxolimab in advanced cancers. Study-level information: Ivuxolimab doses were 0.01, 0.1, 0.3, 1.5, 3 or 10 mg/kg every 2 weeks. With a range of roughly 20 to 80, age averaged about 59 years, and around 83% were male.

With 8 bases clipped from V and 5 bases from J, the junction kept 12 bases outside the gene matches. The CDR3 length is 15 residues. CDR1 MDHEN and CDR2 SYDVKM come from the germline V gene. The protocol was immunoSEQ multiplex PCR, while the TCRdb copy is restricted to in-frame clones and leaves out a portion. The sample has more than 55,000 clones; roughly 85% are singletons. The study's findings and limits: Among expanded peripheral T cells, antigen specificity went undetermined.

On this clone: Its target is not known.

On cycle 4 day 1 and cycle 7 day 1, as well as at baseline, blood was sampled. The J gene is TRBJ2-5, the V gene TRBV28, with 9 positions matching TRBD1. The input for sequencing was CD4+ or CD8+ T cells sorted from blood, taken in a trial of the OX40 agonist ivuxolimab. The clonotype was recovered from an adult with an advanced solid tumor such as melanoma, head and neck, liver or kidney cancer. Here the CDR3 DNA reads TGTGCCAGCGGCCCCGGGACAGGGCGTATGGAGACCCAGTACTTC. Encoded protein: CASGPGTGRMETQYF.